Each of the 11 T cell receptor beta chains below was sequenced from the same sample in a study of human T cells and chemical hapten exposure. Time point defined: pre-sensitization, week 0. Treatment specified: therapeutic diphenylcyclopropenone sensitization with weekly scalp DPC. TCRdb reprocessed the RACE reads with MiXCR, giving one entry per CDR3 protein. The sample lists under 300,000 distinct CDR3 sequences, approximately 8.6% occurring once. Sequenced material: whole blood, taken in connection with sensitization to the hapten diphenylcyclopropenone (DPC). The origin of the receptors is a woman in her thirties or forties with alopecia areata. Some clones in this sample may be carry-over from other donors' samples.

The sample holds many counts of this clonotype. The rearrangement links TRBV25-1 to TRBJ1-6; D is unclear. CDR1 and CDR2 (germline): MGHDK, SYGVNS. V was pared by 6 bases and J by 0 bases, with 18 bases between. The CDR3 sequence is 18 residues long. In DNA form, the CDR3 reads TGTGCCAGCAGATCTGGATCCCACGCGAGCTCCTATAATTCACCCCTCCACTTT. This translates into CASRSGSHASSYNSPLHF.

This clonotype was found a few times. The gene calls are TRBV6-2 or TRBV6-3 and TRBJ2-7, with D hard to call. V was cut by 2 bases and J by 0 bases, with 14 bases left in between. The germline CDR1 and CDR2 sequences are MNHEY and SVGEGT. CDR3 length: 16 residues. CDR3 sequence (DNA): TGTGCCAGCAGTTACAGACCCGTCCCGAGCTCCTACGAGCAGTACTTC. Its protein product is CASSYRPVPSSYEQYF.

CDR3: CAIFSQAGGDSYGYTF. The CDR3 nucleotides read TGTGCCATCTTCTCGCAGGCGGGTGGGGATAGTTATGGCTACACCTTC. V is TRBV10-3 and J is TRBJ1-2; D is unresolved. V lost 8 bases, J lost 5 bases, and 24 bases lay in between. Germline V CDR1 and CDR2: ENHRY, SYGVKD. The CDR3 runs 16 residues.

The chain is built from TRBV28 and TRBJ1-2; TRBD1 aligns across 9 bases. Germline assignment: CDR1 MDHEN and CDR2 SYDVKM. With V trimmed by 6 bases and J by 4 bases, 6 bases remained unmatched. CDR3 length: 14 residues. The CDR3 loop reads CASSPGTGPYGYTF. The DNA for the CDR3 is TGTGCCAGCAGCCCCGGGACAGGGCCCTATGGCTACACCTTC.

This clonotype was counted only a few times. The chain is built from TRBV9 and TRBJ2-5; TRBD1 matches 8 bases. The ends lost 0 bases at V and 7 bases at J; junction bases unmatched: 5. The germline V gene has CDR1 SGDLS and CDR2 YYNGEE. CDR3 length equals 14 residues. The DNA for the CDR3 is TGTGCCAGCAGCGTAGCGCAACAGGGGGGGACCCAGTACTTC. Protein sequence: CASSVAQQGGTQYF.

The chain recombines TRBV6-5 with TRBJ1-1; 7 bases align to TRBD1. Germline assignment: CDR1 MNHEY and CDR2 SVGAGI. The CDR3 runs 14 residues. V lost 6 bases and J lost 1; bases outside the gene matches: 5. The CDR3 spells CASRKQGRNTEAFF. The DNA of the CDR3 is TGTGCCAGCAGAAAACAGGGGAGGAACACTGAAGCTTTCTTT.

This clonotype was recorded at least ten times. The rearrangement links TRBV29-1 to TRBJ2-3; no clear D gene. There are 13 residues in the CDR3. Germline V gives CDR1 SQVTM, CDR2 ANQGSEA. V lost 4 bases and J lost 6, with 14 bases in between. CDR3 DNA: TGCAGCGTTGCCGGCTCATGGGCGGATACGCAGTATTTT. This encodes CSVAGSWADTQYF.

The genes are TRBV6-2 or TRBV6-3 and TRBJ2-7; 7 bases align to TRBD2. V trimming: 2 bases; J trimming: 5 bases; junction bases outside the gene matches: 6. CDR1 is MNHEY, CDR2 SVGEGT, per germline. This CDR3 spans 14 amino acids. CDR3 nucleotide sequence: TGTGCCAGCAGTTACCTCTGGGGGAGGGACGAGCAGTACTTC. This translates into CASSYLWGRDEQYF.

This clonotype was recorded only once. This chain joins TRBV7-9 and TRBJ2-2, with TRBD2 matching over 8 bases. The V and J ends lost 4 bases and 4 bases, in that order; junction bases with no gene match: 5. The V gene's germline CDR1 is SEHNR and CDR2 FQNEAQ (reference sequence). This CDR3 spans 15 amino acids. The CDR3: CASSSRGGSTGELFF. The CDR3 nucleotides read TGTGCCAGCAGCTCCCGGGGGGGGAGCACCGGGGAGCTGTTTTTT.

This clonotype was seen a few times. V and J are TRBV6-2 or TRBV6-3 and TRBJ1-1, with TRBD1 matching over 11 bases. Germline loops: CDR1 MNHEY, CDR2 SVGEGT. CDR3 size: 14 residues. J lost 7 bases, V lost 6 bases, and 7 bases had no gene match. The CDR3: CASSDPGQGDEAFF. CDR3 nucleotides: TGTGCCAGCAGCGACCCGGGACAGGGGGATGAAGCTTTCTTT.

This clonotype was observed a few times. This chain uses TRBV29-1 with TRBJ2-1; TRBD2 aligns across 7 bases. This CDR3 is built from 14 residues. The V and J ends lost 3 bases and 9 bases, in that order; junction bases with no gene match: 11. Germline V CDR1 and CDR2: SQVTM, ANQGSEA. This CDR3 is CSVELSGYSGEQFF. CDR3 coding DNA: TGCAGCGTTGAGCTTAGCGGGTATAGCGGTGAGCAGTTCTTC.